This TCR beta chain is from a study of T cell responses to AZD1222 COVID-19 vaccine. Study-wide findings and caveats: Only after the peak T cell response were repertoires sampled.

Some clones are missing from TCRdb's copy, which holds only in-frame ones; the method was immunoSEQ multiplex PCR. Of 50,000 to 60,000 clones listed, over 75% were seen once; the top ten hold around 15%. Germline-derived CDR1 and CDR2 are SNHLY and FYNNEI. The V and J ends lost 0 bases and 0 bases respectively, with 15 bases between them. The CDR3 loop spans 18 amino acids. Comments on this clone: What it recognizes is unknown.

J is TRBJ2-1 and V is TRBV2; weak D call: TRBD2 (6 bases). The specimen comprised peripheral blood, sampled on day 0 of AZD1222 vaccination. The receptor was derived from an adult in good health. CDR3 residues: CASSEATLALSSYNEQFF. Written as DNA, the CDR3 is TGTGCCAGCAGTGAAGCCACCCTAGCGTTAAGCTCCTACAATGAGCAGTTCTTC.